Shown below are 20 T cell receptor beta chains from a single sample sequenced in a study of blood T cell repertoires in COVID-19. Profiling relied on immunoSEQ multiplex PCR, and the TCRdb table lists in-frame clones only, not all of them. The table records hundreds of thousands of clones, approximately 81% of them present only once. The specimen was peripheral blood. The receptors were sampled from a woman older than 75 with active or convalescent COVID-19.

The genes are TRBV7-2 and TRBJ2-2; 9 nucleotides match TRBD2. Per the germline V gene, CDR1 is SGHTA and CDR2 is FQGNSA. V lost 6 bases, J lost 4 bases, and 6 bases stayed unmatched. The CDR3 contains 15 residues. The CDR3 protein is CASSPGLASTGELFF. Written as DNA, the CDR3 is TGTGCCAGCAGTCCGGGACTAGCAAGCACCGGGGAGCTGTTTTTT.

V and J are TRBV10-2 and TRBJ1-5; 9 positions agree with TRBD1. CDR3 length: 13 residues. With 5 bases clipped from V and 7 bases from J, the junction kept 3 bases outside the gene matches. CDR1 WSHSY and CDR2 SAAADI come from the germline V gene. The CDR3, as DNA: TGCGCCAGCAGTACACAGGGGGCACAGCCCCAGCATTTT. This gives the protein CASSTQGAQPQHF.

This clone appeared a few times. Other DNA sequences in this specimen translate into the identical CDR3. The V call is TRBV30, the J call TRBJ2-3; D not certain. Trimming shortened V by 5 bases and J by 4 bases, and 16 bases separated the two germline ends. The CDR3 is 14 residues long. Looked up from germline, CDR1 is GTSNPN and CDR2 is SVGIG (reference sequence). The CDR3 DNA reads as TGTGCCTGGCCTCTTAGCCGGCAACCAGATACGCAGTATTTT. It translates to CAWPLSRQPDTQYF.

The chain links TRBV3-1 (or the pseudogene TRBV3-2) to TRBJ1-2; D might be TRBD1 (6 bases). Trimming left V 0 bases short and J 8 bases short, with 13 bases between. Looked up from germline, CDR1 is LGHDT and CDR2 is YNNKEL (reference sequence). The CDR3 is 14 residues long. CDR3 bases: TGTGCCAGCAGCCAAGACTCTACAGGGCTGGGCTACACCTTC. Translation gives CASSQDSTGLGYTF.

V and J are TRBV4-2 and TRBJ2-6; 9 bases agree with TRBD2. This CDR3 has 18 residues. Germline V lookup: CDR1 LGHNA, CDR2 YNFKEQ. V trimming: 1 base; J trimming: 0 bases; junction bases outside the gene matches: 4. As DNA, the CDR3 is TGTGCCAGCAGCCAAGTAGCGGGGGCCATCTCTGGGGCCAACGTCCTGACTTTC. This codes for CASSQVAGAISGANVLTF.

The chain combines TRBV7-9 with TRBJ1-4; D may be TRBD1 (6 bases). Germline V lookup: CDR1 SEHNR, CDR2 FQNEAQ (reference sequence). V dropped 6 bases and J dropped 6 bases, with 14 bases sitting between them. The CDR3 covers 14 residues. The CDR3 bases are TGTGCCAGCAGACCCCGGGACAACCATGAAAAACTGTTTTTT. Its protein product is CASRPRDNHEKLFF.

The chain is built from TRBV5-4 and TRBJ2-1, with D tentatively TRBD1 (6 bases). Between the trimmed V and J ends, which lost 2 bases and 2 bases, there was a span of 14 bases. Germline lookup yields CDR1 SGHNT and CDR2 YYREEE (reference sequence). The CDR3 loop spans 16 amino acids. The CDR3 spells CASSFLQGSTYNEQFF. Here the CDR3 DNA reads TGTGCCAGCAGCTTTTTACAGGGATCGACCTACAATGAGCAGTTCTTC.

This sequence joins TRBV5-1 and TRBJ2-3; weak D call: TRBD1 (5 bases). CDR1 SGHRS and CDR2 YFSETQ come from the germline V gene. Trimming cost V 4 bases and J 5 bases, with 11 bases left between them. This CDR3 has 13 amino acids. This CDR3 reads CASSLGRGDTQYF. The CDR3 DNA sequence: TGCGCCAGCAGCCTGGGGCGAGGAGATACGCAGTATTTT.

This clone is a singleton in its sample. The V call is TRBV30, the J call TRBJ2-7, with D perhaps TRBD2 (5 bases). Germline CDR1 reads GTSNPN; CDR2 reads SVGIG (reference sequence). The length of the CDR3 is 13 residues. V dropped 4 bases and J dropped 0 bases, with 10 bases sitting between them. The CDR3 loop reads CAWTRRGSYEQYF. CDR3 bases: TGTGCCTGGACTCGTCGGGGCTCCTACGAGCAGTACTTC.

This chain links TRBV25-1 with TRBJ1-1, with no clear D. CDR1 is MGHDK and CDR2 is SYGVNS in the germline V gene. V was trimmed by 3 bases and J by 5 bases, leaving 10 bases between them. The CDR3 covers 13 residues. The CDR3 DNA follows: TGTGCCAGCAGTGATAGGGAGGGTACTGAAGCTTTCTTT. This gives the protein CASSDREGTEAFF.

CDR3 bases: TGCGCCAGCAGCCAAGATAGCGGGGTTGGGACAGATACGCAGTATTTT. Translated, it gives CASSQDSGVGTDTQYF. The chain uses TRBV4-1 and TRBJ2-3; 8 bases align to TRBD2. Trimming took 0 bases from V and 3 from J; bases not matched to a gene: 5. The germline V gene has CDR1 MGHRA and CDR2 YSYEKL. The CDR3 runs to 16 residues.

The rearrangement joins TRBV19 to TRBJ2-1; D perhaps matches TRBD2 (6 bases). Between the trimmed V and J ends, which lost 0 bases and 6 bases, there was a span of 12 bases. Per the germline V gene, CDR1 is LNHDA and CDR2 is SQIVND (reference sequence). This CDR3 spans 15 amino acids. CDR3 sequence reads: CASSIEKGGSNEQFF. CDR3 DNA: TGTGCCAGTAGTATAGAAAAAGGAGGGAGCAATGAGCAGTTCTTC.

This clone was seen a few times. The J gene is TRBJ2-7, the V gene TRBV4-1; TRBD2 agrees at 7 bases. V shed 0 bases and J 5 bases; nucleotides not matched to a gene: 4. Germline loops: CDR1 MGHRA, CDR2 YSYEKL. The CDR3 runs to 14 residues. Here the CDR3 DNA reads TGCGCCAGCAGCCAAGAGGGGAGGGGCGACGAGCAGTACTTC. Its protein product is CASSQEGRGDEQYF.

This clone was seen more than once but under ten times. This chain connects TRBV19 to TRBJ2-1; D possibly corresponds to TRBD2 (6 bases). The germline V gene encodes CDR1 LNHDA and CDR2 SQIVND (reference sequence). This CDR3 spans 15 amino acids. Trimming pared 6 bases from V and 7 bases from J, leaving 19 bases between. CDR3 region: CASRARGIRANEQFF. CDR3 coding DNA: TGTGCCAGTAGGGCCCGGGGGATTAGGGCTAATGAGCAGTTCTTC.

CDR3 loop: CASSSTSGRARGAYNEQFF. For the CDR3, the DNA is TGTGCCAGCAGCTCCACTAGCGGGAGGGCTCGGGGGGCCTACAATGAGCAGTTCTTC. The rearrangement links TRBV7-3 to TRBJ2-1; 13 bases match TRBD2. Losses at the gene ends were 4 bases for V and 2 bases for J; bases not matched to a gene: 11. CDR3 length equals 19 residues. Per germline, CDR1 SGHTA and CDR2 FQGTGA.

V usage is TRBV3-1 (or the pseudogene TRBV3-2) and J usage is TRBJ2-6; D is perhaps TRBD2 (6 bases). V gave up 6 bases and J gave up 4 bases, with 16 bases separating them. Germline values: CDR1 LGHDT, CDR2 YNNKEL (reference sequence). The CDR3 contains 16 residues. CDR3 loop: CASSLPGVAGANVLTF. The CDR3 DNA follows: TGTGCCAGCAGTCTCCCGGGAGTTGCAGGGGCCAACGTCCTGACTTTC.

The V gene is TRBV9, the J gene TRBJ2-3; weak D call: TRBD2 (6 bases). Germline CDR1 reads SGDLS; CDR2 reads YYNGEE. This CDR3 has 16 residues. Trimming left V 0 bases short and J 6 bases short, with 17 bases between. In DNA, the CDR3 is TGTGCCAGCAGCGTAGGAAGCCAGCGGGTAGGGGATACGCAGTATTTT. Its protein product is CASSVGSQRVGDTQYF.

V gene TRBV6-5 combines with J gene TRBJ1-2, with TRBD1 identical over 7 bases. The J segment lost 1 base and the V segment lost 0 bases, leaving 2 bases of the junction unmatched. This CDR3 has 15 amino acids. Germline assignment: CDR1 MNHEY and CDR2 SVGAGI. CDR3 nucleotide sequence: TGTGCCAGCAGTTACTCGGGACAGAATAACTATGGCTACACCTTC. It codes for CASSYSGQNNYGYTF.

The chain carries TRBV30 and TRBJ2-2, with 9 bases lining up with TRBD2. J gave up 7 bases and V 2 bases, and 8 bases lay outside the gene matches. Germline V lookup: CDR1 GTSNPN, CDR2 SVGIG (reference sequence). The CDR3 is 15 residues long. In nucleotides, the CDR3 is TGTGCCTGGAGTCGTCCCGGGACTAGCATCGGGGAGCTGTTTTTT. Translation gives CAWSRPGTSIGELFF.

This clone was counted a single time. The rearrangement joins TRBV5-1 to TRBJ2-7; 11 nucleotides agree with TRBD2. CDR1 and CDR2 from the germline V gene are SGHRS and YFSETQ. V was clipped by 0 bases and J by 4 bases; unmatched bases: 3. The CDR3 runs 15 residues. DNA of the CDR3: TGCGCCAGCAGCTTGGAACTAGCGGGGGTTTACGAGCAGTACTTC. Its protein product is CASSLELAGVYEQYF.